The table lists the clone carrying this T cell receptor beta chain with a few counts. This sample is part of a study of blood T cell repertoires in COVID-19. Background on the study: Specimens from acute and convalescent COVID-19 originated in the United States, Italy and Spain. T cells, B-cell-depleted T cells, or PBMCs supplied cDNA or gDNA.

Authors' analysis steps: From reference gene primer amplification, estimates of nucleated cell counts were derived. Only in-frame clones appear in the TCRdb table, and some are missing; sequencing was by immunoSEQ multiplex PCR. The DNA was the basis for D and trimming; V, J and clone size are from that table. The sample holds about 130,000 clones; approximately 81% are singletons and the top ten take 12%. This CDR3 comprises 16 residues. CDR1 and CDR2 from the germline V gene are SGHTA and FQGNSA. The V gene lost 1 base and the J gene lost 8 bases, with 18 bases spanning the gap. The TCR was taken from a woman aged 25-40 years who had recovered from COVID-19. The sample comprised peripheral blood. The genes are TRBV7-2 and TRBJ1-3; weak D call: TRBD1 (5 bases). CDR3 sequence reads: CASSLVGTQAGDTIYF. DNA for the CDR3: TGTGCCAGCAGCTTAGTAGGGACCCAGGCGGGGGACACCATATATTTT.